This T cell receptor beta chain appears in the sequencing data of a study of T cell responses to AZD1222 COVID-19 vaccine. Only in-frame clones appear in the TCRdb table, and some are missing; sequencing was by immunoSEQ multiplex PCR. The data contain roughly 110,000 clones, roughly 90% of them seen just once; the ten biggest clones take up about 5%. V lost 2 bases, J lost 4 bases, and 12 bases lay in between. Germline V gene sequence: CDR1 MDHEN, CDR2 SYDVKM. The CDR3 extends over 15 amino acids. The sequence came from an adult in good health. V usage is TRBV28 and J usage is TRBJ1-5; D unclear. The source material was peripheral blood, sampled on day 0 of AZD1222 vaccination. This CDR3 is CASSLLRLGNQPQHF. The CDR3 bases are TGTGCCAGCAGTTTACTGAGACTGGGGAATCAGCCCCAGCATTTT.